The 4 T cell receptor beta chains presented below share a single source sample, sequenced in a study of T cell clonality in common variable immunodeficiency. The protocol was immunoSEQ multiplex PCR, while the TCRdb copy is restricted to in-frame clones and leaves out a portion. Singletons are absent from the sample, which has approximately 45,000 clones. Sample: peripheral blood mononuclear cells. The receptors were gathered from a person aged 18 to 75 in good health.

This clone appeared many times. The DNA ends 3 residues before the CDR3 does, and the rest of the CDR3 is filled in from the germline J gene. This sequence joins TRBV20-1 and TRBJ2-2; a possible D gene is TRBD1 (6 bases). Germline lookup yields CDR1 DFQATT and CDR2 SNEGSKA (reference sequence). The CDR3 is 15 amino acids. Trimming took 0 bases from V and 3 from J, leaving 11 bases between them. This chain's CDR3 is CSARESRGDTGELFF. CDR3 DNA, as far as it was read: TGCAGTGCTAGAGAAAGCAGGGGAGACACCGGGGAG.

Comment on this clone: The read halts 3 residues ahead of the CDR3 end, with the missing end drawn from the germline J gene. This chain uses TRBV7-9 with TRBJ1-2; 7 bases align to TRBD1. Germline lookup yields CDR1 SEHNR and CDR2 FQNEAQ (reference sequence). This CDR3 has 12 amino acids. The CDR3 region is CASSARQGDYTF. CDR3 DNA, as far as it was read: TGTGCCAGCAGCGCGAGACAGGGCGAC.

This clone was seen ten or more times. The sequenced part of the CDR3 DNA is TGTGCCATCAAGGGGGGACTAGCGGGGGGCCCCACAGATACG. Protein sequence: CAIKGGLAGGPTDT. The full CDR3 sequence reads CAIKGGLAGGPTDTQYF. This rearrangement joins TRBV10-3 to TRBJ2-3; 15 nucleotides match TRBD2. The read ends 3 residues shy of where the CDR3 ends; the end is completed using the germline J gene. This CDR3 region has 17 residues. Germline assignment: CDR1 ENHRY and CDR2 SYGVKD. Trimming took 7 bases from V and 2 from J; bases not matched to a gene: 7.

This clone was counted ten times or more. The read falls 3 residues short of the CDR3 end, and the missing part is taken from the germline J gene. The chain employs TRBV18 and TRBJ2-3; TRBD2 matches at 10 bases. CDR1 and CDR2 from the germline V gene are KGHSH and LQKENI. V dropped 0 bases and J dropped 6; count of bases not matched to a gene: 3. This CDR3 contains 15 residues. CDR3 loop: CASSPPLAGVDTQYF. Partial CDR3 DNA: TGTGCCAGCTCACCACCGCTAGCGGGAGTGGATACG. Combining the CDR3 with reference TRBV18 and TRBJ2-3 gives the whole variable domain NAGVMQNPRHLVRRRGQEARLRCSPMKGHSHVYWYRQLPEEGLKFMVYLQKENIIDESGMPKERFSAEFPKEGPSILRIQQVVRGDSAAYFCASSPPLAGVDTQYFGPGTRLTVL.